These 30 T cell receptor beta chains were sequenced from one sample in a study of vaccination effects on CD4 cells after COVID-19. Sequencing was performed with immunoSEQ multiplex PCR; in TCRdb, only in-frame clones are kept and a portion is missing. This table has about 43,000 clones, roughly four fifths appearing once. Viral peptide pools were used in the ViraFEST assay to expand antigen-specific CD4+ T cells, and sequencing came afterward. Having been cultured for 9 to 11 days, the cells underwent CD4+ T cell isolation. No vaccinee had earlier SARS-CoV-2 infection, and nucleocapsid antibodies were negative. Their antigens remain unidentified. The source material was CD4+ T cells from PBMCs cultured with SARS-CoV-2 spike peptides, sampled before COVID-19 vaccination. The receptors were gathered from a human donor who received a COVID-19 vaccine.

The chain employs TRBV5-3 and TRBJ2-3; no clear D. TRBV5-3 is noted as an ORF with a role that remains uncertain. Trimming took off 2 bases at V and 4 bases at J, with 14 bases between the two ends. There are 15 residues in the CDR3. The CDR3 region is CARSLAGSAPDTQYF. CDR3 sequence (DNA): TGTGCCAGAAGCTTAGCTGGGTCCGCCCCAGATACGCAGTATTTT.

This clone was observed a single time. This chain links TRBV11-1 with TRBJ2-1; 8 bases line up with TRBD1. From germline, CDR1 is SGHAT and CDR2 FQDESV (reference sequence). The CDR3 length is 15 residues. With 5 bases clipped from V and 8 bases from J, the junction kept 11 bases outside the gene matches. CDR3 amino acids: CASSPPTRGRDEQFF. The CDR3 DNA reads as TGTGCCAGCAGCCCACCAACCAGGGGGCGGGATGAGCAGTTCTTC.

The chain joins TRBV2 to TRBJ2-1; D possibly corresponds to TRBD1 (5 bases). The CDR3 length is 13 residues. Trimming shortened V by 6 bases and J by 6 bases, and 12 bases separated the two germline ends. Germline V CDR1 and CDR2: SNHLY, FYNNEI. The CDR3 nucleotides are TGTGCCAGCAGGGACACTCGCTCCAATGAGCAGTTCTTC. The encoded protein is CASRDTRSNEQFF.

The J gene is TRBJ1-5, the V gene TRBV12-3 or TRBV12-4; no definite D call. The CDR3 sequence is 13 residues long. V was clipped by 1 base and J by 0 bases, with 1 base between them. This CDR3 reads CASSLVSNQPQHF. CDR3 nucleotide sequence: TGTGCCAGCAGTTTAGTTAGCAATCAGCCCCAGCATTTT.

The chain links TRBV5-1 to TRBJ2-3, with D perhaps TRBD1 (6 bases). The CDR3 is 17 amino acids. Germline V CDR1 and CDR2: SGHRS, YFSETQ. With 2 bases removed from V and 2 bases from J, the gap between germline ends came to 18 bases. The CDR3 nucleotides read TGCGCCAGCAGCTTCCTAAGAGGGGGTACCCTCACAGATACGCAGTATTTT. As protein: CASSFLRGGTLTDTQYF.

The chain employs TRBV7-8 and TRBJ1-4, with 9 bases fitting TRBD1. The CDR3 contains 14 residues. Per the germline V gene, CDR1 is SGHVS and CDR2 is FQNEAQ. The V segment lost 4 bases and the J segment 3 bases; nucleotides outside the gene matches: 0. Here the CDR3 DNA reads TGTGCCAGCAGCTGGGACAGGGCTAATGAAAAACTGTTTTTT. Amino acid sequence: CASSWDRANEKLFF.

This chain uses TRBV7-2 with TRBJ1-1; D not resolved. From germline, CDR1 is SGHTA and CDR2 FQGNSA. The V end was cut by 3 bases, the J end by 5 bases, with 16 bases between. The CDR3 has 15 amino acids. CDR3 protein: CASSFSRALGTEAFF. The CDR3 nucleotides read TGTGCCAGCAGCTTTTCCCGGGCCCTAGGAACTGAAGCTTTCTTT. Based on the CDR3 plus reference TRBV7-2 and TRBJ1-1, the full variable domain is GAGVSQSPSNKVTEKGKDVELRCDPISGHTALYWYRQSLGQGLEFLIYFQGNSAPDKSGLPSDRFSAERTGGSVSTLTIQRTQQEDSAVYLCASSFSRALGTEAFFGQGTRLTVV.

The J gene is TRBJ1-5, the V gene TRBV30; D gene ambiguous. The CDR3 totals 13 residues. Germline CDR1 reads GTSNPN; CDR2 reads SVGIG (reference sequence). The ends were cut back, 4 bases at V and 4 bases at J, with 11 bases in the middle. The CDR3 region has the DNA TGTGCCTGGACCCTGGGCCAGAATCAGCCCCAGCATTTT. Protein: CAWTLGQNQPQHF.

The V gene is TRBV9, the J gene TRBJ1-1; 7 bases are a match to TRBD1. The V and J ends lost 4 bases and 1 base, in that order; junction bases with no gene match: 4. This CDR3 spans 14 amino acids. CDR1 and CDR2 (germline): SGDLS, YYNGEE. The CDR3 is CASSTGDGNTEAFF. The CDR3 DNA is TGTGCCAGCAGCACAGGGGACGGGAACACTGAAGCTTTCTTT.

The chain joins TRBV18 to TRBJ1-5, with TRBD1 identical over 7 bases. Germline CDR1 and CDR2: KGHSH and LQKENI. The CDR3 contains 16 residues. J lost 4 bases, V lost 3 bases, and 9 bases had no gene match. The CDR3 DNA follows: TGTGCCAGCTCACCTACACAACCGACAGGGAATCAGCCCCAGCATTTT. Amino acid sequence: CASSPTQPTGNQPQHF. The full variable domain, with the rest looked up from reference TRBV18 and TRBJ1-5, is NAGVMQNPRHLVRRRGQEARLRCSPMKGHSHVYWYRQLPEEGLKFMVYLQKENIIDESGMPKERFSAEFPKEGPSILRIQQVVRGDSAAYFCASSPTQPTGNQPQHFGDGTRLSIL.

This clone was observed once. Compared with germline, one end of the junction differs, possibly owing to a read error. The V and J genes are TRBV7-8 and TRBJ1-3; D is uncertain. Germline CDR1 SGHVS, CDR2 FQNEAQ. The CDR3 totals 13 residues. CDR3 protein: CASSLANSAGVHF. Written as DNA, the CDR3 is TGTGCCAGCAGCTTAGCAAATTCGGCCGGCGTTCATTTT.

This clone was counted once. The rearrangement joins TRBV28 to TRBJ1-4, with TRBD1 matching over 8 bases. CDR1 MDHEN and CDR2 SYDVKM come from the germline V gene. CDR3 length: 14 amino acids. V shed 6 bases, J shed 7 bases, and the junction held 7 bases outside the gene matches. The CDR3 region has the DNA TGTGCCAGCAGACCAGGGGGCGGGATTGAAAAACTGTTTTTT. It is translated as CASRPGGGIEKLFF.

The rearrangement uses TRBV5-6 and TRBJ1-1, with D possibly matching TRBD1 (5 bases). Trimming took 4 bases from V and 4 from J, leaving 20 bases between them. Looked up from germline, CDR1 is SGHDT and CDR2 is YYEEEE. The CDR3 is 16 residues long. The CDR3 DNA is TGTGCCAGCAGCCCCCGGTTAGGGGTAATTCCCACTGAAGCTTTCTTT. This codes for CASSPRLGVIPTEAFF.

The CDR3: CASSIMGLNYGYTF. CDR3 in DNA: TGTGCCAGTAGTATAATGGGCCTTAACTATGGCTACACCTTC. The V and J genes are TRBV19 and TRBJ1-2; unclear D gene. CDR3 length equals 14 residues. Germline CDR1 LNHDA, CDR2 SQIVND (reference sequence). Trimming took 2 bases from V and 1 from J, leaving 8 bases between them.

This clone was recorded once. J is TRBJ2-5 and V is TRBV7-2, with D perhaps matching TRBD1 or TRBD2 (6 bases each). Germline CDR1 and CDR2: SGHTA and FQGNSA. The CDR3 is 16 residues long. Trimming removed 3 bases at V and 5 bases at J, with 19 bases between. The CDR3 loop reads CASSFGGGVVGETQYF. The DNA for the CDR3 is TGTGCCAGCAGCTTCGGGGGCGGGGTTGTTGGGGAGACCCAGTACTTC.

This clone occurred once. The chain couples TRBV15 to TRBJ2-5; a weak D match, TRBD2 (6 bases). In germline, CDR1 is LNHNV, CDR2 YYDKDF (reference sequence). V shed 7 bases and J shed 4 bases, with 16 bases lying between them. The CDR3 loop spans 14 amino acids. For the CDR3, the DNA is TGTGCCACCATTTTTGGAGGGTGGTCAGAGACCCAGTACTTC. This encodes CATIFGGWSETQYF.

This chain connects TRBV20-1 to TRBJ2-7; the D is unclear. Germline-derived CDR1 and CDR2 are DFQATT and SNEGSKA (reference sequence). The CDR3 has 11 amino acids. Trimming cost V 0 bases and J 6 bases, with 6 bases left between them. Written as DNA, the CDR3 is TGCAGTGCTAGAGATCCACCCGAGCAGTACGTC. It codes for CSARDPPEQYV.

As DNA, the CDR3 is TGTGCCAGCAGCTTGTGGTCGGGTTGGCGTTTCAATGAGCAGTTCTTC. Protein: CASSLWSGWRFNEQFF. The chain joins TRBV5-6 to TRBJ2-1, with D unclear. The CDR3 covers 16 residues. Germline-derived CDR1 and CDR2 are SGHDT and YYEEEE. The V end lost 1 base, the J end lost 6 bases, and 17 bases lay between the germline ends.

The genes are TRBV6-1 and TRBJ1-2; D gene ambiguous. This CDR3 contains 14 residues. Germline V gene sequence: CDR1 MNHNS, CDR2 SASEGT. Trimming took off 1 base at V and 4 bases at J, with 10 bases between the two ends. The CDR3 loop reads CASSEGGKAYGYTF. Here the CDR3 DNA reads TGTGCCAGCAGTGAAGGAGGGAAAGCCTATGGCTACACCTTC.

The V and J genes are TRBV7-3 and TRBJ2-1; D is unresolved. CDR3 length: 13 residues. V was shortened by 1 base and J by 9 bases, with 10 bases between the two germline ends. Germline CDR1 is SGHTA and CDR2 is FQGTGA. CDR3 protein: CASSLNWGTEQFF. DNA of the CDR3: TGTGCCAGCAGCTTAAATTGGGGTACTGAGCAGTTCTTC.

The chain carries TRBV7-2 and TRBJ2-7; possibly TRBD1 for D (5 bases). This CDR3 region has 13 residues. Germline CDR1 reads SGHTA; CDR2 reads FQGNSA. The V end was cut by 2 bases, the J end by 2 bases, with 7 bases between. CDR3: CASSLSGPYEQYV. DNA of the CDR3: TGTGCCAGCAGCTTATCAGGGCCCTACGAGCAGTACGTC.

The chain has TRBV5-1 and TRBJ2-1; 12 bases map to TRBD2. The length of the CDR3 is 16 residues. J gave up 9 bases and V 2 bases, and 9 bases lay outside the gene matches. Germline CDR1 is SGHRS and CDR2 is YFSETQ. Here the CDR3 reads CASSFLAGGPMGEQFF. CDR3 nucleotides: TGCGCCAGCAGCTTCCTAGCGGGGGGGCCTATGGGTGAGCAGTTCTTC. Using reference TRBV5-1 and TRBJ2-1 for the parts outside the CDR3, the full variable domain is KAGVTQTPRYLIKTRGQQVTLSCSPISGHRSVSWYQQTPGQGLQFLFEYFSETQRNKGNFPGRFSGRQFSNSRSEMNVSTLELGDSALYLCASSFLAGGPMGEQFFGPGTRLTVL.

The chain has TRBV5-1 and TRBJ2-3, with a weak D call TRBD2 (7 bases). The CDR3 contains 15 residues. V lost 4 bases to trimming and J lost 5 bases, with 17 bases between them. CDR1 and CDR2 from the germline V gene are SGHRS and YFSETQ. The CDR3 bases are TGCGCCAGCAGCCGACGGGGGGACACGGGAGATACGCAGTATTTT. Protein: CASSRRGDTGDTQYF.

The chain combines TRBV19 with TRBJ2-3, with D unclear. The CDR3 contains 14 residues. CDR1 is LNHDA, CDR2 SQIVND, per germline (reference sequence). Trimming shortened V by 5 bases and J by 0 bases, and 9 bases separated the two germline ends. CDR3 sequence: CASSPYSSTDTQYF. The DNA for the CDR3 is TGTGCCAGTAGTCCCTACTCCAGCACAGATACGCAGTATTTT.

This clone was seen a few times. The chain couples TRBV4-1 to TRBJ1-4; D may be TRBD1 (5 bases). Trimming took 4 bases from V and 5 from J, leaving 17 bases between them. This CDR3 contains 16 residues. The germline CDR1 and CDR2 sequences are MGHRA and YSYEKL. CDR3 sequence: CASSPPPRTQNEKLFF. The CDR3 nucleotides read TGCGCCAGCAGCCCCCCGCCCCGGACACAAAATGAAAAACTGTTTTTT.

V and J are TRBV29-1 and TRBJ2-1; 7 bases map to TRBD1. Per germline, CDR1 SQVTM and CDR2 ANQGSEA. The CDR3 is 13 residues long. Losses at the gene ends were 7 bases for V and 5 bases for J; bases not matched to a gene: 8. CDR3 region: CSAKGQWNNEQFF. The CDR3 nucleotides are TGCAGCGCCAAGGGACAGTGGAACAATGAGCAGTTCTTC.

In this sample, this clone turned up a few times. This CDR3 reads CASSRGQTEAFF. CDR3 nucleotides: TGTGCCAGCAGCCGCGGACAGACTGAAGCTTTCTTT. The J gene is TRBJ1-1, the V gene TRBV7-9, with D possibly being TRBD1 (6 bases). CDR3 length: 12 amino acids. Trimming stripped 5 bases from V and 5 bases from J, with 9 bases between. The germline V gene has CDR1 SEHNR and CDR2 FQNEAQ (reference sequence).

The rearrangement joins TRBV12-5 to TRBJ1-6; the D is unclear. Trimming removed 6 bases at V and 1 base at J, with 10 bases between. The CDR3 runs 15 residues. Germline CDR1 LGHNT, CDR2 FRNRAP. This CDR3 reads CASGVYKSYNSPLHF. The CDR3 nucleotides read TGTGCTAGTGGCGTTTATAAGTCCTATAATTCACCCCTCCACTTT.

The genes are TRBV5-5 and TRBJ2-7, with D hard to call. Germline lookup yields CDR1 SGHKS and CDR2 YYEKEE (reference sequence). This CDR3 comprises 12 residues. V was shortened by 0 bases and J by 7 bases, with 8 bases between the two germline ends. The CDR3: CASSLALGEQYV. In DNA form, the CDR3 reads TGTGCCAGCAGCTTGGCGCTCGGGGAGCAGTACGTC.

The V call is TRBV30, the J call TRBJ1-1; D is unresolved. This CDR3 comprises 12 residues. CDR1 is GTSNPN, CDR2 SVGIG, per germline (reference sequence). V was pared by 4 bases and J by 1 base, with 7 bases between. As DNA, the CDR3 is TGTGCCTGGAAACGCGGGAACACTGAAGCTTTCTTT. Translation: CAWKRGNTEAFF.